This record looks at one T cell receptor beta chain sequence and its context. This entry belongs to a study of control samples from healthy donors and cancer patients. The CDR3 loop spans 14 amino acids. Germline values: CDR1 SGHVS, CDR2 FNYEAQ. Trimming stripped 5 bases from V and 7 bases from J, with 14 bases between. Measured with immunoSEQ multiplex PCR; TCRdb has only the in-frame clones, and not every one. The sample holds around 68,000 clones; 83% are singletons and the top ten take around 14%. The chain is built from TRBV7-6 and TRBJ2-2, with D possibly being TRBD1 (5 bases). Sequencing used blood. The TCR was taken from a man aged 55 to 69 in good health. CDR3 in DNA: TGTGCCAGCAGCCCGACAGTAATTGGCGGGGAGCTGTTTTTT. It specifies CASSPTVIGGELFF.